Listed below are T cell receptor beta chains from one sample, sequenced in a study of T cell responses to AZD1222 COVID-19 vaccine. Using immunoSEQ multiplex PCR, the repertoire was profiled, and TCRdb retains in-frame clones only, with some absent. The sample contains approximately 82,000 clones, 90% of which appear only once. The sample here was peripheral blood, taken on day 0 of AZD1222 vaccination. The receptors shown here come from an adult in good health. The CDR3 runs from the conserved cysteine through the conserved F or W. A D gene is named only where the DNA matches it firmly.

D,V,J,DNA,CDR3
NA,TRBV25-1,TRBJ2-2,TGTGCCAGCAGTGTTGGGGGGGCATATATTACCGGGGAGCTGTTTTTT,CASSVGGAYITGELFF
NA,TRBV3-1/TRBV3-2,TRBJ1-1,TGTGCCAGCAGCCAAGATCGGGCAGGGGATCGAACTGAAGCTTTCTTT,CASSQDRAGDRTEAFF
NA,TRBV28,TRBJ1-2,TGTGCCAGCAGTTTTCAGGACAGAAAGGACTATGGCTACACCTTC,CASSFQDRKDYGYTF
TRBD1,TRBV5-1,TRBJ2-3,TGCGCCACCCGACAGGGGGGCACAGATACGCAGTATTTT,CATRQGGTDTQYF
TRBD1,TRBV3-1/TRBV3-2,TRBJ1-3,TGTGCCAGCAGCCAAACGCCGGGACAGGGAGGAAACACCATATATTTT,CASSQTPGQGGNTIYF
NA,TRBV5-5,TRBJ2-3,TGTGCCAGCAGCTTGGCCTGGGGAGATACGCAGTATTTT,CASSLAWGDTQYF
TRBD1,TRBV2,TRBJ1-5,TGTGCCAGTCAGGGGGCGCTTTCTCAGCCCCAGCATTTT,CASQGALSQPQHF
NA,TRBV6-2/TRBV6-3,TRBJ2-1,TGTGCCAGCAGTTACGGCATCAATGAGCAGTTCTTC,CASSYGINEQFF
NA,TRBV5-1,TRBJ1-1,TGCGCCAGCAGCTTGAACCAAAACACTGAAGCTTTCTTT,CASSLNQNTEAFF
NA,TRBV5-1,TRBJ1-1,TGCGCCAGCAGCATAAGGCCAATCGGGAACACTGAAGCTTTCTTT,CASSIRPIGNTEAFF
NA,TRBV7-9,TRBJ1-1,TGTGCCAGCAGCGTAATGGGGAACACTGAAGCTTTCTTT,CASSVMGNTEAFF